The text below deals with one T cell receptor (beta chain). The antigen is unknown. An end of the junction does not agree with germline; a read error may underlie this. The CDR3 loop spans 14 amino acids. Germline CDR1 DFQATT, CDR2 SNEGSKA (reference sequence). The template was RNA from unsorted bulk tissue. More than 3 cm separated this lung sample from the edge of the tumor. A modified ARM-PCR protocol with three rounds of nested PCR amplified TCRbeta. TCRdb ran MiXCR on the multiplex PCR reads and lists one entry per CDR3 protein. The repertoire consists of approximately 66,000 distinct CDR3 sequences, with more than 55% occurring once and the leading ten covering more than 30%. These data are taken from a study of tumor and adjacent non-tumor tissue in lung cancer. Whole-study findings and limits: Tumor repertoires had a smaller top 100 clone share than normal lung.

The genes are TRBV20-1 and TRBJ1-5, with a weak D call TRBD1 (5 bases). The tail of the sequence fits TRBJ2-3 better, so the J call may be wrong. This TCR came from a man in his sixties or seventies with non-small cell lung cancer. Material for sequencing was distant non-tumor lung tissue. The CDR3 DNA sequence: TGCAGTGTTAGAGTAGGGTGGGGCAATCAGCCCCAGTATTTT. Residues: CSVRVGWGNQPQYF.